The 24 T cell receptor beta chains listed next were all sequenced from one sample in a study of blood T cell repertoires in COVID-19. Clones were sequenced by immunoSEQ multiplex PCR, and TCRdb holds only the in-frame ones, with some missing. The data hold about 200,000 clones, with approximately 84% observed a single time. The sequenced sample was peripheral blood. All receptors derive from a man older than 75 with acute or convalescent COVID-19.

This chain joins TRBV14 and TRBJ1-4; 7 nucleotides align to TRBD1. The CDR3 loop spans 12 amino acids. The V segment lost 4 bases and the J segment 13 bases; nucleotides outside the gene matches: 6. Germline V CDR1 and CDR2: SGHDN, FVKESK. CDR3 residues: CASSRDRVVLFF. CDR3 nucleotides: TGTGCCAGCAGCCGAGACAGGGTTGTACTGTTTTTT. The whole variable domain, filled in from reference TRBV14 and TRBJ1-4, reads EAGVTQFPSHSVIEKGQTVTLRCDPISGHDNLYWYRRVMGKEIKFLLHFVKESKQDESGMPNNRFLAERTGGTYSTLKVQPAELEDSGVYFCASSRDRVVLFFGSGTQLSVL.

In nucleotides, the CDR3 is TGTGCCAGCAGCCGTATAGCGGGAGGGCCCTCCTACAATGAGCAGTTCTTC. Amino acids: CASSRIAGGPSYNEQFF. V gene TRBV7-2 combines with J gene TRBJ2-1; 11 bases are a match to TRBD2. The V gene's germline CDR1 is SGHTA and CDR2 FQGNSA. V lost 5 bases to trimming and J lost 0 bases; unmatched junction nucleotides: 6. This CDR3 spans 17 amino acids.

The gene calls are TRBV7-9 and TRBJ1-4; D unclear. The CDR3 consists of 14 residues. Germline V gene lookup returns CDR1 SEHNR and CDR2 FQNEAQ (reference sequence). The V end lost 3 bases, the J end lost 8 bases, and 13 bases lay between the germline ends. The CDR3 DNA is TGTGCCAGCAGCTTGAGTGGGCAGGTCGAAAAACTGTTTTTT. Residues: CASSLSGQVEKLFF.

The chain uses TRBV27 and TRBJ1-1, with D tentatively TRBD1 (5 bases). There are 14 residues in the CDR3. With 6 bases removed from V and 0 bases from J, the gap between germline ends came to 11 bases. Looked up from germline, CDR1 is MNHEY and CDR2 is SMNVEV (reference sequence). The CDR3 sequence: CASSAQGVNTEAFF. The CDR3 nucleotides are TGTGCCAGCAGCGCTCAAGGGGTGAACACTGAAGCTTTCTTT.

This clone has just a few counts. V usage is TRBV14 and J usage is TRBJ1-4, with unresolved D. Germline values: CDR1 SGHDN, CDR2 FVKESK. Between the trimmed V and J ends, which lost 5 bases and 6 bases, there was a span of 19 bases. This CDR3 comprises 16 residues. Written as DNA, the CDR3 is TGTGCCAGCAGCGAAGGCCAGGATGGTTTCGATGAAAAACTGTTTTTT. Translation: CASSEGQDGFDEKLFF.

The chain has TRBV28 and TRBJ2-1; 10 bases agree with TRBD2. Germline loops: CDR1 MDHEN, CDR2 SYDVKM. V was clipped by 7 bases and J by 7 bases; unmatched bases: 7. The CDR3 extends over 14 amino acids. CDR3 amino acids: CASIVAGGRNEQFF. The CDR3 bases are TGTGCCAGCATCGTAGCGGGAGGTAGGAATGAGCAGTTCTTC.

The chain has TRBV27 and TRBJ2-1, with 7 bases lining up with TRBD2. After removal of 5 bases from V and 8 bases from J, the junction contained 15 bases not matched to a gene. Germline values: CDR1 MNHEY, CDR2 SMNVEV (reference sequence). There are 16 residues in the CDR3. In nucleotides, the CDR3 is TGTGCCAGCAGTCTCCCGCCCAGGACTAGAGCGGATGAGCAGTTCTTC. Translation: CASSLPPRTRADEQFF.

Concerning this clone: The same CDR3 is also encoded by other DNA sequences in this sample. The J gene is TRBJ2-3, the V gene TRBV15; the match to TRBD1 covers 9 bases. The CDR3 has 16 amino acids. V dropped 0 bases and J dropped 6; count of bases not matched to a gene: 7. CDR1 and CDR2 (germline): LNHNV, YYDKDF (reference sequence). The CDR3: CATSRDGTGLTDTQYF. The CDR3 DNA sequence: TGTGCCACCAGCAGAGATGGGACAGGGTTGACCGATACGCAGTATTTT. Drawing the rest from reference TRBV15 and TRBJ2-3, the complete variable domain is DAMVIQNPRYQVTQFGKPVTLSCSQTLNHNVMYWYQQKSSQAPKLLFHYYDKDFNNEADTPDNFQSRRPNTSFCFLDIRSPGLGDTAMYLCATSRDGTGLTDTQYFGPGTRLTVL.

This clone was found once. The chain is built from TRBV10-3 and TRBJ2-1, with a possible D match to TRBD1 (5 bases). The CDR3 contains 15 residues. V lost 2 bases to trimming and J lost 7 bases, with 15 bases between them. Germline V lookup: CDR1 ENHRY, CDR2 SYGVKD. In DNA form, the CDR3 reads TGTGCCATCAGTGAGCGCATCACAGGTTGGAATGAGCAGTTCTTC. It encodes CAISERITGWNEQFF.

This clone was counted between two and nine times. V and J are TRBV7-2 and TRBJ2-2; tentative D call: TRBD1 (6 bases). With 6 bases removed from V and 7 bases from J, the gap between germline ends came to 18 bases. The CDR3 has 15 amino acids. Germline assignment: CDR1 SGHTA and CDR2 FQGNSA. This chain's CDR3 is CASREGWGLGGELFF. In DNA, the CDR3 is TGTGCCAGCAGAGAAGGTTGGGGGCTGGGCGGGGAGCTGTTTTTT. Supplemented by reference TRBV7-2 and TRBJ2-2, the full variable domain reads GAGVSQSPSNKVTEKGKDVELRCDPISGHTALYWYRQSLGQGLEFLIYFQGNSAPDKSGLPSDRFSAERTGGSVSTLTIQRTQQEDSAVYLCASREGWGLGGELFFGEGSRLTVL.

The rearrangement links TRBV14 to TRBJ2-1, with TRBD2 matching over 15 bases. The CDR3 runs 18 residues. The germline CDR1 and CDR2 sequences are SGHDN and FVKESK. The V segment lost 4 bases and the J segment 4 bases; nucleotides outside the gene matches: 8. The DNA for the CDR3 is TGTGCCAGCAGCCTAAATCCGGGACTAGCGGGAGGATACAATGAGCAGTTCTTC. This gives the protein CASSLNPGLAGGYNEQFF.

The chain couples TRBV30 to TRBJ1-1; possible D gene TRBD1, 6 bases. The germline V and J ends were trimmed by 2 bases and 2 bases, with 12 bases remaining between them. Germline V gene data show CDR1 as GTSNPN and CDR2 as SVGIG (reference sequence). This CDR3 contains 14 residues. As DNA, the CDR3 is TGTGCCTGGAGTAAAACAGGGCGAAACACTGAAGCTTTCTTT. Residues: CAWSKTGRNTEAFF.

V gene TRBV28 combines with J gene TRBJ1-1; D unresolved. V dropped 5 bases and J dropped 4 bases, with 17 bases sitting between them. Per germline, CDR1 MDHEN and CDR2 SYDVKM. The CDR3 is 15 amino acids. This chain's CDR3 is CASSPPGGLATEAFF. In DNA, the CDR3 is TGTGCCAGCAGTCCGCCGGGAGGCTTGGCCACTGAAGCTTTCTTT.

This clone was seen just once. DNA for the CDR3: TGCAGCGGGAGGTCCGACTCCTACGAGCAGTACTTC. Encoded protein: CSGRSDSYEQYF. The V call is TRBV29-1, the J call TRBJ2-7, with D perhaps TRBD2 (5 bases). Germline CDR1 SQVTM, CDR2 ANQGSEA. The CDR3 is made up of 12 amino acids. The V gene lost 7 bases and the J gene lost 0 bases, with 10 bases spanning the gap.

This clone showed up just once. CDR3 region: CASRLWGTVQETQYF. The CDR3 region has the DNA TGTGCCAGCAGGCTCTGGGGGACAGTCCAAGAGACCCAGTACTTC. This sequence joins TRBV2 and TRBJ2-5, with 7 bases matching TRBD1. This CDR3 is 15 amino acids long. The trim removed 6 bases at V and 1 base at J, leaving 8 bases unmatched. Germline loops: CDR1 SNHLY, CDR2 FYNNEI.

The table lists this clone with a few counts. The rearrangement joins TRBV24-1 to TRBJ2-1; tentative D call: TRBD1 (5 bases). V was trimmed by 0 bases and J by 0 bases, leaving 17 bases between them. The CDR3 contains 19 residues. Germline V lookup: CDR1 KGHDR, CDR2 SFDVKD. The CDR3 region is CATSDLRAGWNSSYNEQFF. As DNA, the CDR3 is TGTGCCACCAGTGATTTGCGGGCAGGGTGGAATAGCTCCTACAATGAGCAGTTCTTC.

J is TRBJ2-7 and V is TRBV6-1; 7 nucleotides match TRBD2. The CDR3 contains 15 residues. The germline CDR1 and CDR2 sequences are MNHNS and SASEGT. The trim removed 2 bases at V and 6 bases at J, leaving 10 bases unmatched. CDR3 amino acids: CASSESLRGSREQYF. The CDR3 DNA follows: TGTGCCAGCAGTGAAAGTCTCCGCGGGAGTCGCGAGCAGTACTTC.

The V gene is TRBV30, the J gene TRBJ2-1; D ambiguous. Trimming left V 1 base short and J 9 bases short, with 16 bases between. The CDR3 is 14 amino acids. Germline values: CDR1 GTSNPN, CDR2 SVGIG (reference sequence). CDR3 sequence: CAWSGWSAGSEQFF. DNA of the CDR3: TGTGCCTGGAGTGGGTGGAGCGCTGGAAGTGAGCAGTTCTTC.

The chain's CDR3 is CASSPGGTYEQYV. CDR3 DNA: TGCGCCAGCAGTCCGGGCGGGACCTACGAGCAGTACGTC. The chain recombines TRBV23-1 with TRBJ2-7, with D perhaps TRBD2 (6 bases). TRBV23-1 falls under the ORF class, with uncertain function. The CDR3 contains 13 residues. Trimming removed 4 bases from V and 2 bases from J, with 9 bases in between.

This chain joins TRBV5-1 and TRBJ2-1; the match to TRBD1 covers 11 bases. V shed 4 bases, J shed 0 bases, and the junction held 0 bases outside the gene matches. The germline CDR1 and CDR2 sequences are SGHRS and YFSETQ. The CDR3 is 15 amino acids. This CDR3 reads CASSGTGGSYNEQFF. CDR3 in DNA: TGCGCCAGCAGCGGGACAGGGGGCTCCTACAATGAGCAGTTCTTC.

CDR3 region: CASGSENIQYF. In nucleotides, the CDR3 is TGCGCCAGCGGGAGTGAAAACATTCAGTACTTC. The gene calls are TRBV5-1 and TRBJ2-4, with TRBD2 as a possible D gene (5 bases). The CDR3 sequence is 11 residues long. Germline lookup yields CDR1 SGHRS and CDR2 YFSETQ. Trimming took off 7 bases at V and 5 bases at J, with 7 bases between the two ends. The full variable domain, rest sourced from reference TRBV5-1 and TRBJ2-4, is KAGVTQTPRYLIKTRGQQVTLSCSPISGHRSVSWYQQTPGQGLQFLFEYFSETQRNKGNFPGRFSGRQFSNSRSEMNVSTLELGDSALYLCASGSENIQYFGAGTRLSVL.

The chain couples TRBV28 to TRBJ2-7; 7 nucleotides agree with TRBD1. CDR3 length equals 14 residues. Germline CDR1 is MDHEN and CDR2 is SYDVKM. J lost 1 base, V lost 6 bases, and 6 bases had no gene match. CDR3 region: CASRRQGVSYEQYF. The CDR3 DNA is TGTGCCAGCAGGAGACAGGGTGTTTCCTACGAGCAGTACTTC.

The J gene is TRBJ2-1, the V gene TRBV7-2; 7 bases fit TRBD1. The germline V gene encodes CDR1 SGHTA and CDR2 FQGNSA. The V and J ends lost 5 bases and 0 bases, in that order; junction bases with no gene match: 4. This CDR3 comprises 15 residues. The CDR3 loop is CASSPSGGSYNEQFF. As DNA, the CDR3 is TGTGCCAGCAGCCCCTCAGGGGGCTCCTACAATGAGCAGTTCTTC. Variable domain in full (rest from reference TRBV7-2 and TRBJ2-1): GAGVSQSPSNKVTEKGKDVELRCDPISGHTALYWYRQSLGQGLEFLIYFQGNSAPDKSGLPSDRFSAERTGGSVSTLTIQRTQQEDSAVYLCASSPSGGSYNEQFFGPGTRLTVL.

This clone was seen once. The chain combines TRBV9 with TRBJ2-3; D remains unclear. The CDR3 runs 13 residues. Germline CDR1 SGDLS, CDR2 YYNGEE. The germline V and J ends were trimmed by 3 bases and 0 bases, with 5 bases remaining between them. The CDR3 is CASSASSTDTQYF. The CDR3 DNA sequence: TGTGCCAGCAGCGCGTCCAGCACAGATACGCAGTATTTT.